These 14 T cell receptor beta chains were sequenced from one sample in a study of vaccination effects on CD4 cells after COVID-19. Only in-frame clones appear in the TCRdb table, and some are missing; sequencing was by immunoSEQ multiplex PCR. Of some 68,000 clones detected, 70% to 90% appear once; the ten largest clones hold more than 1%. In the ViraFEST assay, antigen-specific CD4+ clonotypes were identified by expansion after peptide-pool stimulation. Following a roughly 9-day culture, CD4+ T cells were purified. As their vaccination, participants received two doses of either BNT162b2 or mRNA-1273. No antigens are known for them. The specimen comprised CD4+ T cells from PBMCs cultured with HCoV-229E spike peptides, sampled after COVID-19 vaccination. The receptors stem from a human donor who received a COVID-19 vaccine.

This chain joins TRBV28 and TRBJ2-5; tentatively, D is TRBD2 (8 bases). The germline gives CDR1 MDHEN, CDR2 SYDVKM. Trimming stripped 5 bases from V and 4 bases from J, with 17 bases between. CDR3 length: 15 amino acids. The CDR3 DNA is TGTGCCAGCAGTCAGGGGGGGACTAGGGGAGAGACCCAGTACTTC. As protein: CASSQGGTRGETQYF.

The V and J genes are TRBV5-1 and TRBJ2-6, with TRBD2 as a possible D gene (5 bases). V lost 4 bases and J 1 base, leaving 9 bases between the germline ends. Germline loops: CDR1 SGHRS, CDR2 YFSETQ. This CDR3 contains 15 residues. Here the CDR3 DNA reads TGCGCCAGCAGCGCCCGGGAATCTGGGGCCAACGTCCTGACTTTC. This codes for CASSARESGANVLTF.

CDR3 sequence (DNA): TGTGCCAGCAGCGTAGCTACGGTGGGGAATGAGCAGTTCTTC. This sequence encodes CASSVATVGNEQFF. The V gene is TRBV9, the J gene TRBJ2-1, with no clear D. This CDR3 is 14 amino acids long. Germline V gene data show CDR1 as SGDLS and CDR2 as YYNGEE. V lost 0 bases and J 7 bases, leaving 11 bases between the germline ends.

V usage is TRBV11-2 and J usage is TRBJ1-1, with no clear D. The CDR3 has 12 amino acids. The V end was cut by 4 bases, the J end by 1 base, with 4 bases between. Germline-derived CDR1 and CDR2 are SGHAT and FQNNGV. This CDR3 reads CASSWTNTEAFF. CDR3 bases: TGTGCCAGCAGCTGGACGAACACTGAAGCTTTCTTT.

There are a few counts of this clone. The chain has TRBV5-5 and TRBJ1-6; the match to TRBD1 covers 10 bases. This CDR3 is 17 amino acids long. The V gene's germline CDR1 is SGHKS and CDR2 YYEKEE (reference sequence). The J segment lost 9 bases and the V segment lost 6 bases, leaving 15 bases of the junction unmatched. In DNA, the CDR3 is TGTGCCAGCATCCCGGTTGCCGGGACAGGGGTGAGTTCACCCCTCCACTTT. Translated, it gives CASIPVAGTGVSSPLHF.

The chain uses TRBV2 and TRBJ2-3, with a possible D match to TRBD2 (6 bases). This CDR3 has 13 residues. Trimming left V 6 bases short and J 3 bases short, with 10 bases between. Germline CDR1 and CDR2: SNHLY and FYNNEI. This chain's CDR3 is CASRLGGTDTQYF. As DNA, the CDR3 is TGTGCCAGCAGACTGGGGGGTACAGATACGCAGTATTTT.

The chain recombines TRBV4-2 with TRBJ1-5, with no clear D. The CDR3 is 18 residues long. V lost 3 bases, J lost 2 bases, and 20 bases lay in between. Germline-derived CDR1 and CDR2 are LGHNA and YNFKEQ. The CDR3 here is CASSQTAGGNVGNQPQHF. DNA of the CDR3: TGTGCCAGCAGCCAGACCGCAGGTGGTAACGTTGGCAATCAGCCCCAGCATTTT.

This chain uses TRBV3-1 (or the pseudogene TRBV3-2) with TRBJ1-6, with D uncertain. CDR1 and CDR2 from the germline V gene are LGHDT and YNNKEL (reference sequence). V lost 4 bases and J 0 bases, leaving 13 bases between the germline ends. The CDR3 consists of 17 residues. This CDR3 is CASSRTRASSYNSPLHF. In DNA, the CDR3 is TGTGCCAGCAGCCGGACCAGAGCTAGCTCCTATAATTCACCCCTCCACTTT.

The J gene is TRBJ1-3, the V gene TRBV6-5; 7 bases align to TRBD1. The germline V gene encodes CDR1 MNHEY and CDR2 SVGAGI. CDR3 size: 14 residues. V was clipped by 7 bases and J by 1 base; unmatched bases: 4. Written as DNA, the CDR3 is TGTGCCAGCAACCCCAGGGGGTCTGGAAACACCATATATTTT. Translated, it gives CASNPRGSGNTIYF.

The J gene is TRBJ1-5, the V gene TRBV6-5; D is perhaps TRBD1 (5 bases). Germline lookup yields CDR1 MNHEY and CDR2 SVGAGI. Trimming stripped 6 bases from V and 4 bases from J, with 7 bases between. The CDR3 sequence is 12 residues long. This CDR3 reads CASRGPNQPQHF. DNA of the CDR3: TGTGCCAGCAGGGGGCCGAATCAGCCCCAGCATTTT.

This chain joins TRBV7-9 and TRBJ1-6; D perhaps matches TRBD1 (5 bases). The CDR3 is made up of 15 amino acids. Trimming removed 1 base from V and 4 bases from J, with 8 bases in between. Per the germline V gene, CDR1 is SEHNR and CDR2 is FQNEAQ (reference sequence). This chain's CDR3 is CASSLGQGYNSPLHF. CDR3 bases: TGTGCCAGCAGCTTAGGTCAGGGATATAATTCACCCCTCCACTTT.

A single count supports this clone. V usage is TRBV6-1 and J usage is TRBJ2-6, with a tentative D call TRBD2 (6 bases). V lost 2 bases and J 0 bases, leaving 8 bases between the germline ends. This CDR3 comprises 16 residues. Germline loops: CDR1 MNHNS, CDR2 SASEGT. CDR3 amino acids: CASSELGLSGANVLTF. The DNA for the CDR3 is TGTGCCAGCAGTGAACTGGGACTCTCTGGGGCCAACGTCCTGACTTTC.

The chain carries TRBV6-5 and TRBJ1-1; D uncertain. The V gene's germline CDR1 is MNHEY and CDR2 SVGAGI. The CDR3 is made up of 13 amino acids. V was clipped by 6 bases and J by 0 bases, with 8 bases between them. CDR3 region: CASRVTMNTEAFF. CDR3 sequence (DNA): TGTGCCAGCAGGGTCACTATGAACACTGAAGCTTTCTTT.

This clone was seen just once. V and J are TRBV11-2 and TRBJ2-7; the match to TRBD2 covers 9 bases. The V and J ends lost 3 bases and 2 bases, in that order; junction bases with no gene match: 11. The CDR3 is 17 residues long. Germline V lookup: CDR1 SGHAT, CDR2 FQNNGV. The CDR3 reads CASSFYGSSGTTYEQYV. The CDR3 DNA sequence: TGTGCCAGCAGCTTTTATGGGTCTAGCGGGACTACCTACGAGCAGTACGTC.